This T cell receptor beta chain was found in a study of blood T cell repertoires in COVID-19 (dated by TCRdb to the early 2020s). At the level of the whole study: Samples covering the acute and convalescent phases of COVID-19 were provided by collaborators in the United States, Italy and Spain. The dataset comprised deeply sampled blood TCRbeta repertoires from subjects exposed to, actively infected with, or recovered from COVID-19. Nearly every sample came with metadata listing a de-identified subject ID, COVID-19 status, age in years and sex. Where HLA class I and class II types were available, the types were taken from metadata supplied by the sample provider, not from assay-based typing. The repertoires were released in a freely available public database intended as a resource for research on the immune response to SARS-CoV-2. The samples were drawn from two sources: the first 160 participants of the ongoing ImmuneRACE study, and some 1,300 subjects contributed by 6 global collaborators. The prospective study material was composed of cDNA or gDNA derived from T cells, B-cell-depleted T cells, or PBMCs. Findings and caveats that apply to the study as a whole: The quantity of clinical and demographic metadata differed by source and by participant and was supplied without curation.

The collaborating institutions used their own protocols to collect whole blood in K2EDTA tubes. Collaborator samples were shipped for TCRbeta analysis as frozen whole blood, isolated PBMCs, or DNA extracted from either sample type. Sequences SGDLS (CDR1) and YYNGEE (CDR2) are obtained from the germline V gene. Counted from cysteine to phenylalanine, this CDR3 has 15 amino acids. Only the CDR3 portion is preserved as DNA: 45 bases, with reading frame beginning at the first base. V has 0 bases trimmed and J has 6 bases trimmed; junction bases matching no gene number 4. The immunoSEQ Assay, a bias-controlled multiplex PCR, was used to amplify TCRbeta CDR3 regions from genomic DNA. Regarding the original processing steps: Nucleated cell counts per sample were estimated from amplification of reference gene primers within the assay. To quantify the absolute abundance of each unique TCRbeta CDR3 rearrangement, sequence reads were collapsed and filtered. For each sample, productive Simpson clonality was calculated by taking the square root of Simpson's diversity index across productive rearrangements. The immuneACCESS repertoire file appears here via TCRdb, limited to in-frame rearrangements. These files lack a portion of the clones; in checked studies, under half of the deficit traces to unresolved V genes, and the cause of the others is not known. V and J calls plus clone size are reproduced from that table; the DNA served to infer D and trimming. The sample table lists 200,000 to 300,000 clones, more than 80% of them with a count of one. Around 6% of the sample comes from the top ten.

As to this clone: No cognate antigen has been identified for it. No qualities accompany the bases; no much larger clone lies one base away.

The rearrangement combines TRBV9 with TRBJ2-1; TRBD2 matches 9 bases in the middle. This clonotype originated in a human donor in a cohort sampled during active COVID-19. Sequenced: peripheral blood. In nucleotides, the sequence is TGTGCCAGCAGCGTAGCTGGCGGGAGGGCCAATGAGCAGTTCTTC. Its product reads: CASSVAGGRANEQFF. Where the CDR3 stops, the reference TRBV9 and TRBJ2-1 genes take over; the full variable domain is DSGVTQTPKHLITATGQRVTLRCSPRSGDLSVYWYQQSLDQGLQFLIQYYNGEERAKGNILERFSAQQFPDLHSELNLSSLELGDSALYFCASSVAGGRANEQFFGPGTRLTVL.